Listed below are T cell receptor beta chains from one sample, sequenced in a study of blood T cell repertoires in COVID-19. The table came from immunoSEQ multiplex PCR; TCRdb's copy has only in-frame clones and leaves some out. The table has almost 350,000 clones, roughly 90% seen once. Material for sequencing was PBMCs or T cells enriched from blood (not recorded which). All receptors derive from a woman aged 25 to 39 who had been exposed to COVID-19. The CDR3 runs from the conserved cysteine through the conserved F or W. Each record gives: V gene, CDR3 protein.

TRBV18	CASSPRDRNLHYTF
TRBV28	CASTRSGQGLGETQYF
TRBV19	CASSDPGQGGRELFF
TRBV11-1	CASSLTLTNEKLFF
TRBV7-8	CASTPDRGWVEQFF
TRBV7-9	CASSFSTAYGYTF
TRBV27	CASRRGQTDNSPLHF
TRBV4-2	CASSPPPGDIQYF
TRBV30	CAWSVPPGNGSGEQYF
TRBV24-1	CATSDPDRAYEQYF
TRBV28	CASSLDPPQGPRGEQYF
TRBV19	CASSPPRSTDTQYF
TRBV19	CASSIGGSLYNEQFF
TRBV19	CASARRNNPDTQYF
TRBV3-1/TRBV3-2	CASRPTGAQETQYF